This T cell receptor (beta chain) is from a study of control samples from healthy donors and cancer patients. The method was immunoSEQ multiplex PCR; TCRdb's version includes in-frame clones alone and lacks a portion of them. The sample yields about 250,000 clones, over 75% seen once. CDR1 and CDR2 (germline): SQVTM, ANQGSEA. This CDR3 contains 14 residues. Trimming stripped 6 bases from V and 5 bases from J, with 16 bases between. The chain couples TRBV29-1 to TRBJ2-2; a weak D match, TRBD2 (6 bases). The sample consisted of PBMCs. This receptor was identified in a woman aged 55 to 70 with lung cancer. The DNA of the CDR3 is TGCAGCGTCATGGAGCGGGCACCTACCGGGGAGCTGTTTTTT. Its protein is CSVMERAPTGELFF.